Below are 16 T cell receptor beta chains sequenced from a single sample in a study of CD8 T cells in ankylosing spondylitis. Each CDR3 protein is one row after TCRdb ran MiXCR on the 5' RACE reads. The top ten clones hold approximately 3.5% of a sample with roughly 130,000 distinct CDR3 sequences, about a tenth of them seen once. The sequenced sample consisted of blood, either unsorted or a sorted T cell fraction (not recorded which). Every receptor here comes from a male donor with ankylosing spondylitis or in good health (not recorded which).

This chain connects TRBV29-1 to TRBJ2-1, with D possibly being TRBD2 (6 bases). CDR3 size: 15 residues. Germline V lookup: CDR1 SQVTM, CDR2 ANQGSEA. The V and J ends lost 4 bases and 0 bases respectively, with 13 bases between them. DNA for the CDR3: TGCAGCGTTGTTCTAGCCGGGAGCTCCTACAATGAGCAGTTCTTC. This sequence encodes CSVVLAGSSYNEQFF.

In the case of this clonotype: This may be a read error: a much more frequent sequence differs by one nucleotide. J is TRBJ2-1 and V is TRBV12-3 or TRBV12-4, with 9 bases fitting TRBD2. The CDR3 runs 15 residues. The CDR3 DNA reads as TGTGCCGGCAGCTCGACTAGCGGAAGTTACAATGAGCAGTTCTTC. This gives the protein CAGSSTSGSYNEQFF.

This clonotype was found a few times. DNA of the CDR3: TGTGCCACTAAGGCAGGGGAAGGCAAAAACATTCAGTACTTC. Translating gives CATKAGEGKNIQYF. The rearrangement links TRBV2 to TRBJ2-4, with D possibly being TRBD1 (6 bases). Trimming removed 10 bases from V and 3 bases from J, with 16 bases in between. The length of the CDR3 is 14 residues. The germline CDR1 and CDR2 sequences are SNHLY and FYNNEI.

The chain is built from TRBV5-5 and TRBJ2-5; D call uncertain. Germline V gene lookup returns CDR1 SGHKS and CDR2 YYEKEE (reference sequence). V was clipped by 2 bases and J by 5 bases, with 7 bases between them. This CDR3 spans 12 amino acids. Written as DNA, the CDR3 is TGTGCCAGCAGCTTCGGTCCGGAGACCCAGTACTTC. Amino acid sequence: CASSFGPETQYF.

This clonotype was found once. A much larger clone is a single base away; this may be a read error. The chain joins TRBV7-2 to TRBJ2-1; 12 nucleotides agree with TRBD2. Per the germline V gene, CDR1 is SGHTA and CDR2 is FQGNSA. The CDR3 runs 16 residues. The CDR3 DNA sequence: TGTGCCAGCAGTCTCCTAGCGGGAGGGCCCTACAATGAGCACTTCTTC. Translating it yields CASSLLAGGPYNEHFF. The full variable domain, rest sourced from reference TRBV7-2 and TRBJ2-1, is GAGVSQSPSNKVTEKGKDVELRCDPISGHTALYWYRQSLGQGLEFLIYFQGNSAPDKSGLPSDRFSAERTGGSVSTLTIQRTQQEDSAVYLCASSLLAGGPYNEHFFGPGTRLTVL.

The chain links TRBV20-1 to TRBJ2-7; 11 bases align to TRBD2. Germline V CDR1 and CDR2: DFQATT, SNEGSKA (reference sequence). Trimming cost V 6 bases and J 1 base; bases outside gene matches: 5. There are 14 residues in the CDR3. CDR3 nucleotides: TGCAGTGCGGAGGGACTAGCGGTTTCCTACGAGCAGTACTTC. Its translation: CSAEGLAVSYEQYF.

This clonotype was counted at least ten times. V and J are TRBV12-3 or TRBV12-4 and TRBJ2-3; 9 bases agree with TRBD2. V was clipped by 5 bases and J by 2 bases; unmatched bases: 17. This CDR3 contains 19 residues. The CDR3 coding sequence is TGTGCCAGCAGTCCCCTGCGGGGTAGCGGGAGAGCGGCCACAGATACGCAGTATTTT. This codes for CASSPLRGSGRAATDTQYF.

This clonotype showed up many times. The genes are TRBV3-1 and TRBJ2-1; TRBD2 might be the D (6 bases). This CDR3 has 16 residues. Germline-derived CDR1 and CDR2 are LGHDT and YNNKEL (reference sequence). Trimming cost V 2 bases and J 0 bases, with 11 bases left between them. The CDR3 loop reads CASSQLADVSYNEQFF. CDR3 sequence (DNA): TGTGCCAGCAGCCAATTAGCGGATGTCTCCTACAATGAGCAGTTCTTC.

For this clonotype: A much larger clone differs from this one at a single base, so this may be a read error. V is TRBV7-6 and J is TRBJ2-3; D is ambiguous. The CDR3 is 14 residues long. Germline CDR1 SGHVS, CDR2 FNYEAQ. The CDR3 loop is CTSSVTRAADTQYF. The CDR3 DNA sequence: TGTACCAGCAGCGTGACAAGGGCGGCAGATACGCAGTATTTT. The variable domain in full, completed from reference TRBV7-6 and TRBJ2-3, reads GAGVSQSPRYKVTKRGQDVALRCDPISGHVSLYWYRQALGQGPEFLTYFNYEAQQDKSGLPNDRFSAERPEGSISTLTIQRTEQRDSAMYRCTSSVTRAADTQYFGPGTRLTVL.

At least ten counts were recorded for this clonotype. The chain recombines TRBV5-1 with TRBJ2-7, with 9 positions matching TRBD1. The CDR3 extends over 15 amino acids. CDR1 SGHRS and CDR2 YFSETQ come from the germline V gene. V was clipped by 5 bases and J by 7 bases; unmatched bases: 13. The chain's CDR3 is CASRNGQGQLREQYF. As DNA, the CDR3 is TGCGCCAGCAGAAACGGACAGGGGCAACTGAGGGAGCAGTACTTC.

This clonotype was detected ten times or more. This sequence joins TRBV20-1 and TRBJ2-3; 7 bases line up with TRBD2. The CDR3 is 16 residues long. V was clipped by 1 base and J by 2 bases; unmatched bases: 9. Per germline, CDR1 DFQATT and CDR2 SNEGSKA (reference sequence). DNA of the CDR3: TGCAGTGCTAGAGGACTAGCCCAGGCGGACACAGATACGCAGTATTTT. This translates into CSARGLAQADTDTQYF.

This chain connects TRBV20-1 to TRBJ1-1; D unresolved. CDR1 and CDR2 from the germline V gene are DFQATT and SNEGSKA (reference sequence). The length of the CDR3 is 14 residues. Trimming removed 2 bases from V and 10 bases from J, with 20 bases in between. This CDR3 reads CSARSSPGNRGAFF. The CDR3 region has the DNA TGCAGTGCTAGAAGTAGTCCGGGAAATAGAGGAGCTTTCTTT.

The sample holds many counts of this clonotype. One end of the junction varies from germline; a read error may be responsible. This sequence joins TRBV4-3 and TRBJ2-3; TRBD2 matches at 8 bases. The CDR3 loop spans 16 amino acids. CDR1 and CDR2 (germline): LGHNA, YSLEER. CDR3 in amino acids: CASSAQRLARSETQYF. DNA for the CDR3: TGCGCCAGCAGCGCACAGCGACTAGCGAGGTCAGAAACGCAGTATTTT.

This clonotype was found many times. Sequence at one end of the junction differs from germline and may be a read error. This chain joins TRBV20-1 and TRBJ2-7; 8 bases match TRBD2. CDR1 and CDR2 from the germline V gene are DFQATT and SNEGSKA (reference sequence). The CDR3 loop spans 12 amino acids. CDR3: CSTSGLTREQYF. The CDR3 DNA is TGCAGTACTAGCGGCCTGACCCGCGAGCAGTACTTC.

This clonotype was counted ten times or more. This chain uses TRBV27 with TRBJ2-7, with 7 bases matching TRBD1. The ends lost 0 bases at V and 3 bases at J; junction bases unmatched: 2. The CDR3 totals 14 residues. Germline V gene lookup returns CDR1 MNHEY and CDR2 SMNVEV (reference sequence). The CDR3 DNA follows: TGTGCCAGCAGTTTATCCACAGGGGTCTACGAGCAGTACTTC. Its protein product is CASSLSTGVYEQYF.

Ten or more counts support this clonotype. A much more abundant neighbour one base away suggests this may be a read error. The chain is built from TRBV5-5 and TRBJ2-4; tentatively, D is TRBD1 (6 bases). Germline-derived CDR1 and CDR2 are SGHKS and YYEKEE (reference sequence). CDR3 length equals 14 residues. Trimming removed 4 bases at V and 12 bases at J, with 20 bases between. This chain's CDR3 is CASSALASADSQYF. The CDR3 DNA follows: TGTGCCAGCAGCGCTTTAGCCTCGGCGGACAGTCAGTACTTC. The full variable domain, completed using reference TRBV5-5 and TRBJ2-4, is DAGVTQSPTHLIKTRGQQVTLRCSPISGHKSVSWYQQVLGQGPQFIFQYYEKEERGRGNFPDRFSARQFPNYSSELNVNALLLGDSALYLCASSALASADSQYFGAGTRLSVL.